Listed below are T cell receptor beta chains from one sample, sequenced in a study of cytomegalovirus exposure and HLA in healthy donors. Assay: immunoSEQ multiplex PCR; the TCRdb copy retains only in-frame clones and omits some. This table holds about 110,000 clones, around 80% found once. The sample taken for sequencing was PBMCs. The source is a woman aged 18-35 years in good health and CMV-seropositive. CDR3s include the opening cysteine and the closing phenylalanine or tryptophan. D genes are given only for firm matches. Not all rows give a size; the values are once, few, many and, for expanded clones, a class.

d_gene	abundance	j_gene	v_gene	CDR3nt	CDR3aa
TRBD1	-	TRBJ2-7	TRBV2	TGTGCCAGCAGTGAAGGGGACAGGGGGAACTTC	CASSEGDRGNF
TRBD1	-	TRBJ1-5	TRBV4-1	TGCGCCAGCAGCCAAGCGAGCACGGGACAGCCCGATCAGCCCCAGCATTTT	CASSQASTGQPDQPQHF
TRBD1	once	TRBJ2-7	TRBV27	TGTGCCAGCAGCCCCACCCGGGACAGGGTCCCCTACGAGCAGTACTTC	CASSPTRDRVPYEQYF
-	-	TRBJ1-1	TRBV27	TGTGCCAGCAGTACAACAGTGAACACTGAAGCTTTCTTT	CASSTTVNTEAFF
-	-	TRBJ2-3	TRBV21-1	TGTGCCAGCAGCAGCCCGCGCAAAAATACGCAGTATTTT	CASSSPRKNTQYF
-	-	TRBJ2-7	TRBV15	TGTGCCACCAGCAGAGATCGCCGACAGCTCTACGAGCAGTACTTC	CATSRDRRQLYEQYF
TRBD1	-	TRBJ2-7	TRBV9	TGTGCCAGCAGCGTAGCGACAGGGGGGGCCTACGAGCAGTACTTC	CASSVATGGAYEQYF
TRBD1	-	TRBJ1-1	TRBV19	TGTGCCAGTAGTATCATCCCCGGGACAGACTTTAACACTGAAGCTTTCTTT	CASSIIPGTDFNTEAFF
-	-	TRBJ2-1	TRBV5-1	TGCGCCAGCAGCTTTTCAGCGGTCTCCTACAATGAGCAGTTCTTC	CASSFSAVSYNEQFF
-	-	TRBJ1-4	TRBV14	TGTGCCAGCAGCCCTTGGTACAGGACAACTAATGAAAAACTGTTTTTT	CASSPWYRTTNEKLFF
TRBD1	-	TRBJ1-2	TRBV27	TGTGCCAGCGGACAGGGAGAAGTTGGCTACACCTTC	CASGQGEVGYTF
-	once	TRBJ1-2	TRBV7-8	TGTGCCAGCAGCTTAGCTAGAGGGGGGGCGAACTATGGCTACACCTTC	CASSLARGGANYGYTF
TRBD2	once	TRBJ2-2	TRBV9	TGTGCCAGCGGACTCGGGGGTAGCGGGCAACACCGGGAGCTGTTTTTT	CASGLGGSGQHRELFF
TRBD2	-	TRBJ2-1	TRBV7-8	TGTGCCAGCAGCAGCAGCGGGAGGGGCCCCAATGAGCAGTTCTTC	CASSSSGRGPNEQFF
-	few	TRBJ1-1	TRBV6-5	TGTGCCAGCAGTTATAGAGGGGAAGCTTTCTTT	CASSYRGEAFF
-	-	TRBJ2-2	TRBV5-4	TGTGCCAGCAGCTTTAAAGGGGAGCTGTTTTTT	CASSFKGELFF
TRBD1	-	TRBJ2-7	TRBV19	TGTGCCAGCTCGGGACAGAAATACGAGCAGTACTTC	CASSGQKYEQYF
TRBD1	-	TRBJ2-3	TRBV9	TGTGCCAGCAGCGAACAGGGGGCTACAGATACGCAGTATTTT	CASSEQGATDTQYF
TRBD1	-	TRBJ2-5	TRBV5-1	TGCGCCAGCAGCCCCAAGGACAGGCGGTACCAAGAGACCCAGTACTTC	CASSPKDRRYQETQYF
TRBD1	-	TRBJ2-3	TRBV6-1	TGTGCCAGCCATTTCCAGGGGGCAGATACGCAGTATTTT	CASHFQGADTQYF
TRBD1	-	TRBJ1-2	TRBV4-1	TGCGCCAGCAGCCAAGGCGGACAGGAGAACTATGGCTACACCTTC	CASSQGGQENYGYTF
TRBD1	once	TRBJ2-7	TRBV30	TGTGCCTGGAGTAGACAGGGGCGCACCTACGAGCAGTACTTC	CAWSRQGRTYEQYF
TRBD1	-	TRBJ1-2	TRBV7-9	TGTGCCAGCAGCTTAGTCCGGTCGCTTTCCCAGGGGGACGAGGGCTACACCTTC	CASSLVRSLSQGDEGYTF
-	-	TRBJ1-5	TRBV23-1	TGCGCCAGCAGTCAATCAGGGCGGGGCCAGCCCCAGCATTTT	CASSQSGRGQPQHF
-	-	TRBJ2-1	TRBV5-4	TGTGCCAGCAGCCCGGACGGAAGGGGCAATGAGCAGTTCTTC	CASSPDGRGNEQFF
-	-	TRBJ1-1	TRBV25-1	TGTGCCAGCAGTCGTGTAGGAGACTATAACACTGAAGCTTTCTTT	CASSRVGDYNTEAFF
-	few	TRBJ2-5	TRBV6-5	TGTGCCAGCACCAAAGGGGGGGCAGGGACCCAGTACTTC	CASTKGGAGTQYF
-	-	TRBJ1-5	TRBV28	TGTGCCAGCAGTTCAGCCTACAGAGGCAATCAGCCCCAGCATTTT	CASSSAYRGNQPQHF
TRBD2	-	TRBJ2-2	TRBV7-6	TGTGCCAGCAGCCCCACGGGCGGGAGGAACACCGGGGAGCTGTTTTTT	CASSPTGGRNTGELFF
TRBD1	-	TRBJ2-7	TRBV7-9	TGTGCCAGCAGCTCGGGACAGGAGATCTACGAGCAGTACTTC	CASSSGQEIYEQYF
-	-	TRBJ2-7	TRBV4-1	TGCGCCAGCAGCCAGACAGACTACGAGCAGTACTTC	CASSQTDYEQYF
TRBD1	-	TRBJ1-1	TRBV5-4	TGTGCCAGCAGCTCAGGGGGTATTATGAACACTGAAGCTTTCTTT	CASSSGGIMNTEAFF
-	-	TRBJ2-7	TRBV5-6	TGTGCCAGCAGCTTACAGGACAAGCCCTACGAGCAGTACTTC	CASSLQDKPYEQYF
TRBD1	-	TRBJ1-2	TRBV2	TGTGCCAGCAGACCTGATAGGGGGCCGGGCTATGGCTACACCTTC	CASRPDRGPGYGYTF
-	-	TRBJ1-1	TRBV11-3	TGTGCCAGCAGCCAAACAGCGAACACTGAAGCTTTCTTT	CASSQTANTEAFF
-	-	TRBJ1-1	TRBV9	TGTGCCAGCAGCGCCGGGACTTATTATCGAGAAGCTTTCTTT	CASSAGTYYREAFF
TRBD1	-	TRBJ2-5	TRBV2	TGTGCCAGCAGGACAGGGGGCGGAGAGACCCAGTACTTC	CASRTGGGETQYF
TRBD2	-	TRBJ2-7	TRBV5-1	TGCGCCAGCAGCTTGGTGGGCGGGAGAAACTACGAGCAGTACTTC	CASSLVGGRNYEQYF
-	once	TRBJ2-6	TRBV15	TGTGCCACCAGCAGAGTACTGTTGAGCTCTGGGGCCAACGTCCTGACTTTC	CATSRVLLSSGANVLTF
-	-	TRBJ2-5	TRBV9	TGTGCCAGCAGCGAAGCGGCTAGCGTAGCCCAAGAGACCCAGTACTTC	CASSEAASVAQETQYF
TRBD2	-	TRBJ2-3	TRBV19	TGTGCCAGTAGCCCTCCGGGGAGGGCTGGGACAGATACGCAGTATTTT	CASSPPGRAGTDTQYF
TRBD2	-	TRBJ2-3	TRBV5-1	TGCGCCAGCAGCATTAGCGGGCCAAGCACAGATACGCAGTATTTT	CASSISGPSTDTQYF
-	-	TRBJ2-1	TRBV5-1	TGCGCCAGCAGCTTGGGAACTAGCTCCTACAATGAGCAGTTCTTC	CASSLGTSSYNEQFF
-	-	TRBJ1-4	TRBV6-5	TGTGCCAGCAGTTATAACCCGATAAGGGGGGGTGAAAAACTGTTTTTT	CASSYNPIRGGEKLFF
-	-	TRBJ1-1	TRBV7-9	TGTGCCAGCAGCTCCTGGGCGCAGGGGCGCATGAACACTGAAGCTTTCTTT	CASSSWAQGRMNTEAFF
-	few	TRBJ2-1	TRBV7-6	TGTGCCAGCAGCTTAGGGCGGGACCCCTACAATGAGCAGTTCTTC	CASSLGRDPYNEQFF
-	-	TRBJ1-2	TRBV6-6	TGTGCCAGCAGGCCTCGACAACAGGGCGACTATGGCTACACCTTC	CASRPRQQGDYGYTF
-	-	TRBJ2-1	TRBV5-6	TGTGCCAGCAGCAGCTTGGACGGGGTTCTGAATGAGCAGTTCTTC	CASSSLDGVLNEQFF
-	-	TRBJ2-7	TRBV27	TGTGCCAGCAGTACGAGACTAGTCTACGAGCAGTACTTC	CASSTRLVYEQYF
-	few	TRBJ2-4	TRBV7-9	TGTGCCCTAGGGACCAGGGAGGTCAAAAACATTCAGTACTTC	CALGTREVKNIQYF